This entry describes one T cell receptor (beta chain). This clonotype was counted ten times or more. No antigen is known for it. Per-base qualities were not stored, and no clone one base away is much larger. The data derive from a study of blood T cells in healthy people across ages (dated by TCRdb to 2014 to 2015). About the study as a whole: Template switching captured roughly one uniquely barcoded TCR beta cDNA molecule per two T cells in model experiments. Age-related changes in TCR beta repertoire diversity were measured in the study by deep sequencing normalized with unique cDNA molecular identifiers. Four age groups were formed from the donors: young (average approximately 15 years), middle-aged (around 40), aged (about 68) and long-lived (roughly 88). The study analyzed two additional independent replicas of 1 million unique cDNA reads from the same blood draw for two donors, one aged 18 to 29 and one aged 80 or older.

Measured from the cysteine to the phenylalanine, the CDR3 is 12 residues long. The read is trimmed to its CDR3 DNA, 36 bases read in frame from base 1. V was cut back by 2 bases and J by 4 bases, leaving a gap of 5 bases between them. CDR1 SGHTA and CDR2 FQGNSA are derived from the germline V gene. What the work shows at the level of the full study, not this receptor alone: Total diversity estimates from one million sequenced T cells were considered lower bounds and underestimates. Because donor CMV infection status was unknown, age-related changes in expanded clonotypes were potentially confounded. Observed TCR beta diversity correlated strongly with the percentage of naive T cells measured by flow cytometry. Since profiling was done on bulk unsorted PBMCs, naive and antigen-experienced compartments could not be conclusively compared. Compared with the aged group, more naive CD4+ T cells, fewer expanded clones and increased TCR diversity were shown by the long-lived group, suggesting age selection. Observed TCR beta diversity per million T cells fell roughly linearly with age, and a significant reduction was already apparent by age about 43.

The library was prepared using 5' RACE. TCRdb names Illumina HiSeq 2500 as the instrument used. The second PCR ran for roughly 7 to 11 cycles and used a J-beta primer mix along with a sample-barcoded 5' primer. A unique molecular identifier was introduced onto each TCR beta cDNA molecule by a template-switch 5' adaptor carrying 12 random nucleotides. Each sample yielded at least 2.5 million CDR3-containing paired-end reads. The Mint cDNA synthesis kit, primed by a TRBC-specific oligonucleotide, was used to synthesize first-strand cDNA from all RNA. Following uracil-DNA glycosylase treatment, a first 18-cycle PCR with universal primers M1SS and BC2_uni_R was performed on all cDNA. The authors processed their data as follows. For normalization, 1 million high-quality reads were randomly selected from each sample, with every read carrying a distinct molecular identifier. Reads sharing molecular identifiers were discarded rather than binned into consensus sequences. MiTCR, run with a Q25 quality threshold and the strictest error-elimination algorithm, handled CDR3 identification, clonotype clustering and error correction. Lower-bound total TCR beta diversity was estimated with a nonparametric unseen species model using Euler transformation. TCRdb cleaned the public reads at Q25 with fastp, built clones with MiXCR and kept in-frame beta chains. Each entry is one CDR3 protein sequence, shown with its most common DNA and genes. What appears here as the V and J calls and clone size reflects TCRdb's work, not the paper's. The sample records 800,000 to 950,000 distinct CDR3 sequences, almost 30% of which are singletons. The ten largest clones represent roughly 10% of the sample.

Systemically healthy Caucasian individuals from Russia, around 39 in total and aged about 6 to 95 years, were included as donors. Each donor gave approximately 9.3 milliliters of peripheral blood, collected into EDTA-treated Vacutainer tubes. Ficoll-Paque density-gradient centrifugation was used to isolate PBMCs, with at least 7 million obtained per sample. Total RNA, at least 5.5 micrograms per sample, was extracted from PBMCs with Trizol reagent. For every donor, an aliquot of PBMCs went through flow cytometry to measure the percentages of naive CD45RAhigh/CD27high T cells. These sequences were also reported in another study, on T cells of mothers and their children. In that second paper, the authors write: The donors were nine systemically healthy Caucasian individuals, made up of three mothers and their six children. cDNA synthesis consumed the entire amount of extracted RNA, loaded at around 1.5 ug RNA in each 15 ul reaction. In the second PCR, sample barcodes and 2-4 random nucleotides were introduced via the M1S primer. Over 8 million TCR beta CDR3 reads came from each mother, compared with a few million reads from each child. Thymic selection similarly shapes TCR recombination output in related and unrelated pairs, with minor effect from inherited differences. Normalized repertoire overlap was always found to be slightly, but never significantly, higher in related mother-child pairs than in unrelated mother-child pairs. With a sensitivity of about 100 clones per million clonotypes, no persistent microchimeric T cell clones were detected. The study used deep NGS to compare TCR beta repertoires of mothers and children, seeking features distinguishing related mother-child pairs from unrelated individuals. The mean age was roughly 44 +/- 4 years for the mothers and approximately 11 +/- 4 years for the children. Libraries were sequenced on Illumina HiSeq 2000 with 100+100 nt paired-end reads after adapter ligation with NEBNext reagents. To prevent cross-contamination, the mother and child libraries were prepared a month apart and were sequenced in separate runs. For each donor, between about 450,000 and 2,300,000 distinct TCR beta clonotypes were identified. Naive TCR beta clonotypes were estimated from low-frequency clonotypes matched to each donor's FACS-determined naive share, without sorting.

This TCR came from a woman in her forties in good health. The receptor chain draws on TRBV7-2 and TRBJ2-5; no D gene can be assigned with confidence. The specimen sequenced was blood. The CDR3 region: CASSLTRETQYF. The DNA is TGTGCCAGCAGCTTAACCAGAGAGACCCAGTACTTC. The CDR3, completed at both ends by the reference TRBV7-2 and TRBJ2-5 genes, gives the full variable domain GAGVSQSPSNKVTEKGKDVELRCDPISGHTALYWYRQSLGQGLEFLIYFQGNSAPDKSGLPSDRFSAERTGGSVSTLTIQRTQQEDSAVYLCASSLTRETQYFGPGTRLLVL.